The 17 T cell receptor beta chains reported below all come from one sample, sequenced in a study of cytomegalovirus exposure and HLA in healthy donors. Amplification used 60 Vbeta primers and 13 Jbeta primers. TCRdb's copy holds only in-frame clones and misses some; the assay was immunoSEQ multiplex PCR. The sample lists around 130,000 clones, 85% occurring once. Sequencing input: PBMCs. Receptors were obtained from a woman in her twenties or thirties in good health and CMV-seropositive.

CDR3 sequence: CAISTDGGNTEAFF. Written as DNA, the CDR3 is TGTGCCATCAGTACGGACGGGGGGAACACTGAAGCTTTCTTT. The V and J genes are TRBV10-3 and TRBJ1-1; possible D gene TRBD1, 5 bases. The CDR3 totals 14 residues. Germline CDR1 ENHRY, CDR2 SYGVKD. The V and J ends lost 5 bases and 1 base respectively, with 11 bases between them.

CDR3: CASGSDTGELFF. CDR3 bases: TGTGCCAGCGGCTCCGACACCGGGGAGCTGTTTTTT. The chain combines TRBV2 with TRBJ2-2; D ambiguous. CDR3 size: 12 residues. CDR1 is SNHLY and CDR2 is FYNNEI in the germline V gene. The germline V and J ends were trimmed by 8 bases and 3 bases, with 7 bases remaining between them.

This clone occurred once. The chain recombines TRBV5-1 with TRBJ2-3; 10 bases fit TRBD2. In germline, CDR1 is SGHRS, CDR2 YFSETQ. Trimming took 3 bases from V and 5 from J; bases not matched to a gene: 18. The CDR3 spans 19 residues. The CDR3 coding sequence is TGCGCCAGCAGCTGGGCCCCGGGGTTAAGCGGGAGGGCCGAAGATACGCAGTATTTT. Residues: CASSWAPGLSGRAEDTQYF. The full variable domain, in which reference TRBV5-1 and TRBJ2-3 provide the parts outside the CDR3, is KAGVTQTPRYLIKTRGQQVTLSCSPISGHRSVSWYQQTPGQGLQFLFEYFSETQRNKGNFPGRFSGRQFSNSRSEMNVSTLELGDSALYLCASSWAPGLSGRAEDTQYFGPGTRLTVL.

For this clone: This specimen includes other DNA sequences encoding the same CDR3. The chain employs TRBV4-2 and TRBJ1-4; 8 nucleotides line up with TRBD1. Germline trimming cut 1 base from V and 6 bases from J; bases unmatched to any gene: 7. Germline-derived CDR1 and CDR2 are LGHNA and YNFKEQ. The CDR3 runs to 16 residues. CDR3 region: CASSQASGQGDEKLFF. The CDR3 DNA follows: TGTGCCAGCAGCCAAGCCTCAGGACAGGGAGATGAAAAACTGTTTTTT.

The rearrangement uses TRBV6-5 and TRBJ1-1, with D perhaps TRBD1 (6 bases). Trimming shortened V by 6 bases and J by 2 bases, and 10 bases separated the two germline ends. CDR3 length equals 13 residues. CDR1 is MNHEY, CDR2 SVGAGI, per germline. In DNA, the CDR3 is TGTGCCAGCAGCCAGGGGTTTAACACTGAAGCTTTCTTT. It yields the protein CASSQGFNTEAFF.

The chain joins TRBV5-4 to TRBJ2-1; 10 bases are shared with TRBD2. With 2 bases clipped from V and 9 bases from J, the junction kept 8 bases outside the gene matches. From germline, CDR1 is SGHNT and CDR2 YYREEE (reference sequence). There are 15 residues in the CDR3. The CDR3, as DNA: TGTGCCAGCAGCTTATTAGCGGGAGGTAATAGTGAGCAGTTCTTC. Its protein is CASSLLAGGNSEQFF.

This chain uses TRBV7-9 with TRBJ2-7; D may be TRBD2 (6 bases). Trimming removed 2 bases at V and 12 bases at J, with 11 bases between. This CDR3 is built from 11 residues. Per germline, CDR1 SEHNR and CDR2 FQNEAQ (reference sequence). CDR3 coding DNA: TGTGCCAGCAGCTTATTACGGGAGATGTACTTC. Protein: CASSLLREMYF.

The chain uses TRBV6-4 and TRBJ2-1, with TRBD2 matching over 9 bases. CDR1 is MRHNA and CDR2 is SNTAGT in the germline V gene. This CDR3 is built from 16 residues. The V and J ends lost 0 bases and 0 bases, in that order; junction bases with no gene match: 0. CDR3 sequence (DNA): TGTGCCAGCAGTGACTCTAGCGGGAGCTCCTACAATGAGCAGTTCTTC. It encodes CASSDSSGSSYNEQFF.

In DNA, the CDR3 is TGTGCCAGCAGCGTACTCGGGACTAGCGGGCTTGAGCAGTTCTTC. This translates into CASSVLGTSGLEQFF. The chain couples TRBV9 to TRBJ2-1; TRBD2 agrees at 12 bases. CDR3 length equals 15 residues. The germline CDR1 and CDR2 sequences are SGDLS and YYNGEE. The V segment lost 1 base and the J segment 9 bases; nucleotides outside the gene matches: 5.

V gene TRBV7-2 combines with J gene TRBJ2-7; possible D gene TRBD2, 6 bases. Trimming took off 5 bases at V and 3 bases at J, with 17 bases between the two ends. The germline CDR1 and CDR2 sequences are SGHTA and FQGNSA. The CDR3 totals 15 residues. CDR3 sequence (DNA): TGTGCCAGCAGCCTTAGCGGAGGAGGTCTCTACGAGCAGTACTTC. It is translated as CASSLSGGGLYEQYF.

The V gene is TRBV27, the J gene TRBJ2-1; a possible D gene is TRBD2 (5 bases). Trimming pared 0 bases from V and 7 bases from J, leaving 10 bases between. The CDR3 has 14 amino acids. Germline CDR1 MNHEY, CDR2 SMNVEV (reference sequence). The CDR3 loop is CASSLSTSGNEQFF. Written as DNA, the CDR3 is TGTGCCAGCAGTTTATCAACCTCGGGAAATGAGCAGTTCTTC.

CDR3 protein: CASSEVSRGGYTF. CDR3 sequence (DNA): TGTGCCAGCAGTGAAGTTAGTAGAGGGGGCTACACCTTC. The rearrangement links TRBV2 to TRBJ1-2; D is uncertain. V shed 1 base and J shed 8 bases, with 11 bases lying between them. The CDR3 is 13 residues long. Germline V gives CDR1 SNHLY, CDR2 FYNNEI.

The rearrangement links TRBV29-1 to TRBJ2-7; D is uncertain. V lost 5 bases and J 0 bases, leaving 11 bases between the germline ends. The germline CDR1 and CDR2 sequences are SQVTM and ANQGSEA. The length of the CDR3 is 13 residues. The CDR3 sequence is CSVRDYISYEQYF. The CDR3 DNA follows: TGCAGCGTTAGAGATTATATCTCCTACGAGCAGTACTTC.

J is TRBJ2-7 and V is TRBV6-5; 10 nucleotides match TRBD2. J was trimmed by 4 bases and V by 4 bases; bases with no gene match: 10. The CDR3 loop spans 16 amino acids. From germline, CDR1 is MNHEY and CDR2 SVGAGI. The CDR3 region has the DNA TGTGCCAGCAGTTGGCTCCCCCTTAGCGGGGGGTACGAGCAGTACTTC. This codes for CASSWLPLSGGYEQYF.

This chain joins TRBV7-9 and TRBJ2-7, with D possibly matching TRBD1 (5 bases). The CDR3 extends over 15 amino acids. V lost 3 bases, J lost 5 bases, and 17 bases lay in between. Germline CDR1 and CDR2: SEHNR and FQNEAQ (reference sequence). DNA for the CDR3: TGTGCCAGCAGCTTTCTTACCGCAGGGTACCACGAGCAGTACTTC. Its protein product is CASSFLTAGYHEQYF.

The J gene is TRBJ2-7, the V gene TRBV28; D uncertain. Germline V gene lookup returns CDR1 MDHEN and CDR2 SYDVKM. The CDR3 has 12 amino acids. Trimming left V 8 bases short and J 0 bases short, with 8 bases between. Written as DNA, the CDR3 is TGTGCCAGCGTTCACAGCTCCTACGAGCAGTACTTC. It translates to CASVHSSYEQYF.

This rearrangement joins TRBV4-1 to TRBJ2-1; 12 bases line up with TRBD2. The CDR3 loop spans 15 amino acids. Germline CDR1 is MGHRA and CDR2 is YSYEKL. With 9 bases clipped from V and 0 bases from J, the junction kept 3 bases outside the gene matches. This CDR3 reads CASTSGGLSYNEQFF. The DNA for the CDR3 is TGCGCCAGTACTAGCGGGGGGCTCTCCTACAATGAGCAGTTCTTC.